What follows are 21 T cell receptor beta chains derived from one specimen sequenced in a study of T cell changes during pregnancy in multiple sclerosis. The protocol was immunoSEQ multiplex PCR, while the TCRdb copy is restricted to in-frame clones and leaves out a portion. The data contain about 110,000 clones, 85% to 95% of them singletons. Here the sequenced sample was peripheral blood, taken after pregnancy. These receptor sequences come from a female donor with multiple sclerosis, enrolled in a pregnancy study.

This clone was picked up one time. The DNA for the CDR3 is TGTGCCAGCAGCCGGACTAGCGGGGGGGACTCCTACGAGCAGTACTTC. Its translation is CASSRTSGGDSYEQYF. This chain links TRBV7-2 with TRBJ2-7; TRBD2 aligns across 15 bases. In germline, CDR1 is SGHTA, CDR2 FQGNSA. V dropped 5 bases and J dropped 0; count of bases not matched to a gene: 2. This CDR3 region has 16 residues.

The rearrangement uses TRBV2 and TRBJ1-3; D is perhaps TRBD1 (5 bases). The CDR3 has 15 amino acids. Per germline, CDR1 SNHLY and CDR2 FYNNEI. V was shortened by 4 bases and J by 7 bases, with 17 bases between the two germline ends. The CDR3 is CASSGTPDLGNTIYF. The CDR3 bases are TGTGCCAGCAGTGGGACACCGGATCTAGGGAACACCATATATTTT.

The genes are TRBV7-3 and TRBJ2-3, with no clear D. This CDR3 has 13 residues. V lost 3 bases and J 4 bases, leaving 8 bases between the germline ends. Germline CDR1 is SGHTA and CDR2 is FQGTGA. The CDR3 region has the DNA TGTGCCAGCAGCTTCACGGGTGCAGATACGCAGTATTTT. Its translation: CASSFTGADTQYF.

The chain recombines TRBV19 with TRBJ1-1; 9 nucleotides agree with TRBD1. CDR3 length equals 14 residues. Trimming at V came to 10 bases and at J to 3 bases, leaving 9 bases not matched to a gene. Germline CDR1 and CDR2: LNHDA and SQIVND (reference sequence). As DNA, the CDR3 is TGTGCCACCCAAACAGGACAGGGGCACACTGAAGCTTTCTTT. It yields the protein CATQTGQGHTEAFF.

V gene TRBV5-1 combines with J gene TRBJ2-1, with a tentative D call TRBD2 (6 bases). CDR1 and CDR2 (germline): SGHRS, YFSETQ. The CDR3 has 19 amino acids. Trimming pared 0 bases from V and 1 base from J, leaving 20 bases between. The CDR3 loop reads CASSLGLRLGGSSYNEQFF. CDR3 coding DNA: TGCGCCAGCAGCTTGGGTCTTCGTCTTGGGGGGAGTTCCTACAATGAGCAGTTCTTC. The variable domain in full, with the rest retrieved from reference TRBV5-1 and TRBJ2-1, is KAGVTQTPRYLIKTRGQQVTLSCSPISGHRSVSWYQQTPGQGLQFLFEYFSETQRNKGNFPGRFSGRQFSNSRSEMNVSTLELGDSALYLCASSLGLRLGGSSYNEQFFGPGTRLTVL.

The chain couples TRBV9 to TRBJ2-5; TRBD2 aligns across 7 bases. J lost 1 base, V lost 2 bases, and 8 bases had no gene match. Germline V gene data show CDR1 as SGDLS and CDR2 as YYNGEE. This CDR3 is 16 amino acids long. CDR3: CASSVAPLAAQETQYF. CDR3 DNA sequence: TGTGCCAGCAGCGTTGCCCCCCTAGCGGCCCAAGAGACCCAGTACTTC. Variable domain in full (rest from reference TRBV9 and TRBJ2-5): DSGVTQTPKHLITATGQRVTLRCSPRSGDLSVYWYQQSLDQGLQFLIQYYNGEERAKGNILERFSAQQFPDLHSELNLSSLELGDSALYFCASSVAPLAAQETQYFGPGTRLLVL.

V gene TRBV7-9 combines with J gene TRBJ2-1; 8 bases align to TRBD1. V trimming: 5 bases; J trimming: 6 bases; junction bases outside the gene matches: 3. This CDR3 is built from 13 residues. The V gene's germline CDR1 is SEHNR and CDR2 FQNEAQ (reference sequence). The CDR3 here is CASSVTGANEQFF. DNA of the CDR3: TGTGCCAGCAGCGTGACAGGGGCCAATGAGCAGTTCTTC.

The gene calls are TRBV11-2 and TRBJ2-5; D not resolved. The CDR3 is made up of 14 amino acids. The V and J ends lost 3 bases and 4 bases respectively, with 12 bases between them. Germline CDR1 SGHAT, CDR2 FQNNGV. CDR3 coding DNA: TGTGCCAGCAGCTTCCTAACCCTGCGAGAGACCCAGTACTTC. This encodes CASSFLTLRETQYF.

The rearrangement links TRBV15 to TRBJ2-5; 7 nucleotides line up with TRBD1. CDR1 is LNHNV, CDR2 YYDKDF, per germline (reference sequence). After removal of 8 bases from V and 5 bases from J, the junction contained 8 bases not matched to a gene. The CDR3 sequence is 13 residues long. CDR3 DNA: TGTGCCACCGGATTCGACAGGGTGGAGACCCAGTACTTC. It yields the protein CATGFDRVETQYF.

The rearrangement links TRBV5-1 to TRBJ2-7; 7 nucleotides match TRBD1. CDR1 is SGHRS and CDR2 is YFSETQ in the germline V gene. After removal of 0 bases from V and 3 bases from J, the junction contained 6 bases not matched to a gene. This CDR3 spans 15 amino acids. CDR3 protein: CASSLEQGVYYEQYF. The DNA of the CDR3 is TGCGCCAGCAGCTTGGAGCAGGGGGTTTACTACGAGCAGTACTTC.

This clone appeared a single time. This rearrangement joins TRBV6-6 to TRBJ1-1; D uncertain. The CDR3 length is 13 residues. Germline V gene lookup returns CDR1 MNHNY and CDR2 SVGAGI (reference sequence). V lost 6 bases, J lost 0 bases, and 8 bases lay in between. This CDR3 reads CASSLEVNTEAFF. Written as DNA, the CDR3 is TGTGCCAGCAGCCTGGAGGTGAACACTGAAGCTTTCTTT.

The CDR3 spells CASRQGADTQYF. CDR3 in DNA: TGTGCCAGCAGGCAGGGGGCAGATACGCAGTATTTT. The chain joins TRBV27 to TRBJ2-3, with 7 bases identical to TRBD1. This CDR3 is 12 amino acids long. Losses at the gene ends were 6 bases for V and 4 bases for J; bases not matched to a gene: 1. In germline, CDR1 is MNHEY, CDR2 SMNVEV (reference sequence).

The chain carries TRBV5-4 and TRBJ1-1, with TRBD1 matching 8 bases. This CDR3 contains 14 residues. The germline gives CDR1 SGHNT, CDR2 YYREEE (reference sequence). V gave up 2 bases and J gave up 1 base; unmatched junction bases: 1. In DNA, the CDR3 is TGTGCCAGCAGCTTCAGGGGGCAGAACACTGAAGCTTTCTTT. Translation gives CASSFRGQNTEAFF.

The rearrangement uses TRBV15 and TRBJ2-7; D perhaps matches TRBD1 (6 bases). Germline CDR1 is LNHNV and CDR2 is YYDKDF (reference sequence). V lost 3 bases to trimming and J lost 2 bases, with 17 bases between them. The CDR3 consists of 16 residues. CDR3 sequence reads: CATSSFKLGDTYEQYF. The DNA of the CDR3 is TGTGCCACCAGCAGCTTTAAACTAGGGGACACCTACGAGCAGTACTTC.

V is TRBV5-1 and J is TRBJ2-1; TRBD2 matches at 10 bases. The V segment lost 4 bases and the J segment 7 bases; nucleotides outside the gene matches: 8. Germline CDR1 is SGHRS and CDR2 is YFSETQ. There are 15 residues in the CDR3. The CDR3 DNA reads TGCGCCAGCAGCCCCCTAGCGGGAGATCTAAATGAGCAGTTCTTC. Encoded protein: CASSPLAGDLNEQFF.

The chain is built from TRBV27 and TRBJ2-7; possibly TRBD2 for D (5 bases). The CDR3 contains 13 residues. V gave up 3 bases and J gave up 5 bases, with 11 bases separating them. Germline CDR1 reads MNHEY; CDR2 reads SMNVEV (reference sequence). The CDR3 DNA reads TGTGCCAGCAGTTTGTATGCCGGGAACGAGCAGTACTTC. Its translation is CASSLYAGNEQYF.

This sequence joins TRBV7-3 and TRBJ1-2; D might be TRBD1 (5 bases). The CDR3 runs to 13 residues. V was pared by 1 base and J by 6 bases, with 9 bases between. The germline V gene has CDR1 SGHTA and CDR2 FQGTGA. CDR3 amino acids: CASSLNEGDGYTF. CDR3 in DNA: TGTGCCAGCAGCTTAAATGAAGGGGATGGCTACACCTTC.

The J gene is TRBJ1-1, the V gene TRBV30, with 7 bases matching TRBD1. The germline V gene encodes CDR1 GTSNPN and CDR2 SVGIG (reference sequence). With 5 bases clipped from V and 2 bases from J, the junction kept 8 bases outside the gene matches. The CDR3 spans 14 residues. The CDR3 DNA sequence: TGTGCCTGGGAAACAGGGGCCCGAAACACTGAAGCTTTCTTT. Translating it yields CAWETGARNTEAFF. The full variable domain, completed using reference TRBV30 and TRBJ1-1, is SQTIHQWPATLVQPVGSPLSLECTVEGTSNPNLYWYRQAAGRGLQLLFYSVGIGQISSEVPQNLSASRPQDRQFILSSKKLLLSDSGFYLCAWETGARNTEAFFGQGTRLTVV.

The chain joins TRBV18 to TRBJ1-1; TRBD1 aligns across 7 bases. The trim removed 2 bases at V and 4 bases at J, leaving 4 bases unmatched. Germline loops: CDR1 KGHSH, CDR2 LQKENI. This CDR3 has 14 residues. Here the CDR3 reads CASSPRGLGTEAFF. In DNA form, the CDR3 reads TGTGCCAGCTCACCAAGGGGGCTGGGCACTGAAGCTTTCTTT.

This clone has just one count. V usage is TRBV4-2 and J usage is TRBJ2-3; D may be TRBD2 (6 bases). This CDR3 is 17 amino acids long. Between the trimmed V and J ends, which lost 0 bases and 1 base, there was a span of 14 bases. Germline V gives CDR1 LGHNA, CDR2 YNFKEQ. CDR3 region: CASSQDNGEAGTDTQYF. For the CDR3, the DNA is TGTGCCAGCAGCCAAGATAACGGGGAGGCGGGCACAGATACGCAGTATTTT.

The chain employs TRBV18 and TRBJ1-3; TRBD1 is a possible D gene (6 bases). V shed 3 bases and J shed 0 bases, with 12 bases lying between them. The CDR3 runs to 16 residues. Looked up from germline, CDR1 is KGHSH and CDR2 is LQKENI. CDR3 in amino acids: CASSPLDRSSGNTIYF. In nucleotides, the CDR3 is TGTGCCAGCTCACCCCTCGACAGGAGCTCTGGAAACACCATATATTTT. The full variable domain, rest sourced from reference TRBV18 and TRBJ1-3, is NAGVMQNPRHLVRRRGQEARLRCSPMKGHSHVYWYRQLPEEGLKFMVYLQKENIIDESGMPKERFSAEFPKEGPSILRIQQVVRGDSAAYFCASSPLDRSSGNTIYFGEGSWLTVV.